Following are 20 T cell receptor beta chains from one sample sequenced in a study of shared clonotypes between healthy human individuals. The data were produced by immunoSEQ multiplex PCR, yet TCRdb's version contains in-frame clones alone and is incomplete. The repertoire holds some 2.3 million clones, with approximately 95% as singletons. The sequenced sample consisted of naive CD4+ T cells from PBMCs. Subset reported: CD45RA+ positively selected. These receptors were collected from a man between 18 and 29 years old in good health. Some clones in this sample may be carry-over from other donors' samples.

The chain carries TRBV7-6 and TRBJ1-2; 8 positions match TRBD1. The trim removed 4 bases at V and 7 bases at J, leaving 5 bases unmatched. Germline V lookup: CDR1 SGHVS, CDR2 FNYEAQ. The CDR3 has 13 amino acids. The CDR3 nucleotides read TGTGCCAGCAGCTCCTACAGGGGGGGTGGCTACACCTTC. It is translated as CASSSYRGGGYTF.

The CDR3 spells CASSRSRLAGVSAEQFF. The CDR3 nucleotides are TGTGCCAGCAGCCGATCGAGACTAGCGGGAGTTTCGGCTGAGCAGTTCTTC. This sequence joins TRBV9 and TRBJ2-1; 12 positions match TRBD2. The CDR3 is 17 amino acids. Trimming took 4 bases from V and 9 from J; bases not matched to a gene: 14. Per germline, CDR1 SGDLS and CDR2 YYNGEE.

The genes are TRBV7-6 and TRBJ1-4; D is ambiguous. Germline V gives CDR1 SGHVS, CDR2 FNYEAQ. The V end lost 3 bases, the J end lost 8 bases, and 7 bases lay between the germline ends. The CDR3 has 12 residues. The CDR3 sequence: CASSFQREKLFF. Written as DNA, the CDR3 is TGTGCCAGCAGCTTCCAGCGGGAAAAACTGTTTTTT. The full variable domain, its missing parts supplied by reference TRBV7-6 and TRBJ1-4, is GAGVSQSPRYKVTKRGQDVALRCDPISGHVSLYWYRQALGQGPEFLTYFNYEAQQDKSGLPNDRFSAERPEGSISTLTIQRTEQRDSAMYRCASSFQREKLFFGSGTQLSVL.

V is TRBV5-6 and J is TRBJ2-7; D is perhaps TRBD1 (6 bases). Germline V gene lookup returns CDR1 SGHDT and CDR2 YYEEEE. The CDR3 runs to 19 residues. V dropped 5 bases and J dropped 4 bases, with 31 bases sitting between them. In nucleotides, the CDR3 is TGTGCCAGCAGACTTGTCCGGGACAAAAAATCTTTACCCGATTACGAGCAGTACTTC. Protein product: CASRLVRDKKSLPDYEQYF.

This rearrangement joins TRBV28 to TRBJ1-1; D call uncertain. The germline gives CDR1 MDHEN, CDR2 SYDVKM. This CDR3 has 15 amino acids. V was shortened by 2 bases and J by 0 bases, with 10 bases between the two germline ends. The CDR3 region is CASSLPDAMNTEAFF. CDR3 DNA sequence: TGTGCCAGCAGTTTACCAGACGCCATGAACACTGAAGCTTTCTTT.

The gene calls are TRBV10-1 and TRBJ1-3, with D uncertain. CDR3 length equals 12 residues. V gave up 8 bases and J gave up 1 base, with 6 bases separating them. CDR1 WNHNN and CDR2 SYGVQD come from the germline V gene (reference sequence). CDR3 amino acids: CASQNSGNTIYF. Here the CDR3 DNA reads TGCGCCAGCCAAAATTCTGGAAACACCATATATTTT.

This chain uses TRBV7-9 with TRBJ2-1; D unclear. V was shortened by 1 base and J by 9 bases, with 10 bases between the two germline ends. Germline assignment: CDR1 SEHNR and CDR2 FQNEAQ (reference sequence). The CDR3 spans 13 residues. The CDR3 here is CASSLVSAGEQFF. The CDR3, as DNA: TGTGCCAGCAGCTTAGTCAGCGCCGGTGAGCAGTTCTTC. The full variable domain, its missing parts supplied by reference TRBV7-9 and TRBJ2-1, is DTGVSQNPRHKITKRGQNVTFRCDPISEHNRLYWYRQTLGQGPEFLTYFQNEAQLEKSRLLSDRFSAERPKGSFSTLEIQRTEQGDSAMYLCASSLVSAGEQFFGPGTRLTVL.

The gene calls are TRBV29-1 and TRBJ2-1; no clear D. The CDR3 runs 15 residues. CDR1 SQVTM and CDR2 ANQGSEA come from the germline V gene. V shed 3 bases and J shed 7 bases, with 19 bases lying between them. CDR3 in DNA: TGCAGCGTTGACGGACGGGTCCAAAGTAGGAATGAGCAGTTCTTC. It is translated as CSVDGRVQSRNEQFF.

The chain has TRBV13 and TRBJ1-6; D is ambiguous. The CDR3 consists of 14 residues. The germline CDR1 and CDR2 sequences are PRHDT and FYEKMQ (reference sequence). Trimming stripped 8 bases from V and 4 bases from J, with 12 bases between. The CDR3: CASRAGSYNSPLHF. In DNA form, the CDR3 reads TGTGCCAGCCGTGCGGGCAGTTATAATTCACCCCTCCACTTT.

This clone was seen once. The V gene is TRBV25-1, the J gene TRBJ2-3, with a possible D match to TRBD2 (6 bases). CDR1 is MGHDK and CDR2 is SYGVNS in the germline V gene. With 3 bases removed from V and 4 bases from J, the gap between germline ends came to 17 bases. The CDR3 runs to 16 residues. CDR3 amino acids: CASSESWGTYPDTQYF. CDR3 bases: TGTGCCAGCAGTGAGAGTTGGGGGACTTACCCAGATACGCAGTATTTT.

The chain carries TRBV2 and TRBJ2-7; 7 bases map to TRBD1. With V trimmed by 6 bases and J by 2 bases, 10 bases remained unmatched. Germline CDR1 SNHLY, CDR2 FYNNEI. The CDR3 is made up of 15 amino acids. CDR3 protein: CASSRSGQWAYEQYF. The CDR3 bases are TGTGCCAGCAGCCGATCGGGACAGTGGGCCTACGAGCAGTACTTC.

This clone came up once. The chain is built from TRBV5-6 and TRBJ2-7; TRBD2 might be the D (6 bases). The CDR3 contains 15 residues. Per germline, CDR1 SGHDT and CDR2 YYEEEE. The germline V and J ends were trimmed by 0 bases and 4 bases, with 14 bases remaining between them. The CDR3 nucleotides read TGTGCCAGCAGCTTGGGCTCGGGAGCCCCATACGAGCAGTACTTC. Residues: CASSLGSGAPYEQYF.

This sequence joins TRBV6-6 and TRBJ2-7; 9 bases align to TRBD1. CDR1 and CDR2 from the germline V gene are MNHNY and SVGAGI (reference sequence). With V trimmed by 6 bases and J by 5 bases, 11 bases remained unmatched. The CDR3 spans 15 residues. DNA for the CDR3: TGTGCCAGCAGCCGACTATCGGGACAGGGCAACGAGCAGTACTTC. It codes for CASSRLSGQGNEQYF.

A single count supports this clone. V is TRBV6-1 and J is TRBJ2-1; 7 bases align to TRBD1. Germline V lookup: CDR1 MNHNS, CDR2 SASEGT. The CDR3 extends over 15 amino acids. V lost 7 bases and J lost 5; bases outside the gene matches: 11. CDR3 sequence (DNA): TGTGCCAGCAAGGTCCCGAGACAGGGACACAATGAGCAGTTCTTC. Its protein is CASKVPRQGHNEQFF.

The V call is TRBV5-1, the J call TRBJ2-4; the D gene is possibly TRBD2 (5 bases). The germline V and J ends were trimmed by 3 bases and 0 bases, with 13 bases remaining between them. CDR1 and CDR2 from the germline V gene are SGHRS and YFSETQ. This CDR3 spans 16 amino acids. Here the CDR3 reads CASSSGRGLAKNIQYF. DNA for the CDR3: TGCGCCAGCAGCTCCGGACGGGGATTAGCCAAAAACATTCAGTACTTC.

The V and J genes are TRBV27 and TRBJ2-3; TRBD2 matches at 7 bases. V lost 3 bases and J lost 6; bases outside the gene matches: 9. The V gene's germline CDR1 is MNHEY and CDR2 SMNVEV (reference sequence). The CDR3 sequence is 15 residues long. The CDR3 loop reads CASSFTSARRDTQYF. The CDR3 DNA sequence: TGTGCCAGCAGTTTTACTAGCGCTCGAAGGGATACGCAGTATTTT.

The chain combines TRBV28 with TRBJ1-1; 8 bases line up with TRBD1. The germline CDR1 and CDR2 sequences are MDHEN and SYDVKM. The CDR3 is made up of 15 amino acids. The ends lost 2 bases at V and 4 bases at J; junction bases unmatched: 6. The CDR3 sequence: CASSLGGQGGTEAFF. CDR3 coding DNA: TGTGCCAGCAGTTTAGGAGGACAGGGTGGCACTGAAGCTTTCTTT.

The V and J genes are TRBV27 and TRBJ1-1; D perhaps matches TRBD1 (5 bases). Trimming took off 0 bases at V and 11 bases at J, with 13 bases between the two ends. The germline V gene encodes CDR1 MNHEY and CDR2 SMNVEV (reference sequence). This CDR3 has 13 residues. CDR3 amino acids: CASSLSGPGLAFF. CDR3 in DNA: TGTGCCAGCAGTTTATCGGGGCCGGGGTTGGCTTTCTTT.

Comments on this clone: The sample carries other DNA sequences with the same CDR3. The chain is built from TRBV19 and TRBJ1-1; D not resolved. CDR1 and CDR2 (germline): LNHDA, SQIVND (reference sequence). The CDR3 has 13 amino acids. With 3 bases removed from V and 1 base from J, the gap between germline ends came to 6 bases. The CDR3 coding sequence is TGTGCCAGTAGTATCGGGAGGAACACTGAAGCTTTCTTT. This translates into CASSIGRNTEAFF.

The J gene is TRBJ1-4, the V gene TRBV6-4; 7 nucleotides align to TRBD1. The CDR3 is 16 residues long. The germline gives CDR1 MRHNA, CDR2 SNTAGT. After removal of 6 bases from V and 0 bases from J, the junction contained 7 bases not matched to a gene. In DNA form, the CDR3 reads TGTGCCAGCAGGACCGGGACAGTTGCAACTAATGAAAAACTGTTTTTT. Its translation is CASRTGTVATNEKLFF.